This T cell receptor (beta chain) was retrieved from a study of blood T cell repertoires in COVID-19. Libraries were prepared by immunoSEQ multiplex PCR; TCRdb keeps only in-frame clonotypes and omits some of them. This repertoire shows about 67,000 clones, 75% to 90% found once; its top ten account for around 5%. With respect to this clone: The junction shows a germline mismatch at one end, possibly a read error.

The CDR3 is 13 amino acids. Germline assignment: CDR1 SSHAT and CDR2 FNYEAQ (reference sequence). The rearrangement links TRBV7-7 to TRBJ2-3; D remains unclear. This clonotype originated in a man in his forties or fifties with active COVID-19. Material for sequencing was peripheral blood. The CDR3 DNA sequence: TGTGCTAGCAGCTCGTACCGGGCAGATACGCAGTATTTT. Protein: CASSSYRADTQYF.